This T cell receptor beta chain originates from a study of T cells in Graves' hyperthyroidism and ophthalmopathy. TCR beta CDR3 regions were amplified from RNA. The primer set for the first-round RT-PCR of the TCR CDR3 was HTBI. TCRdb ran MiXCR on the multiplex PCR reads and lists one entry per CDR3 protein. This sample has roughly 500,000 distinct CDR3 sequences, with 46% found just once. Study conclusions and caveats: In the blood, most expanded thyroid clonotypes above 0.001 appeared as well. Researchers report that a 13 V-J model separated ophthalmopathy from stable hyperthyroidism.

Exclusion of a patient resulted from uncontrolled infection, other autoimmune disease, pregnancy or lactation. Diagnosis relied on clinical symptoms, serum thyroxine and TRAb, thyroid ultrasound and orbital computed tomography. Remarks on this clonotype: The antigen is unknown.

From germline, CDR1 is SNHLY and CDR2 FYNNEI. The CDR3 spans 15 residues. V shed 8 bases and J 7 bases; nucleotides not matched to a gene: 14. The rearrangement uses TRBV2 and TRBJ1-5; TRBD1 aligns across 7 bases. Sequencing was performed on peripheral blood or thyroid tissue (not recorded which). The sequence was obtained from an adult woman with Graves' disease, either hyperthyroidism or ophthalmopathy (not recorded which). CDR3 region: CASQGVGGLGQPQHF. The CDR3 DNA reads TGTGCCAGCCAGGGGGTGGGGGGTCTAGGACAGCCCCAGCATTTT.